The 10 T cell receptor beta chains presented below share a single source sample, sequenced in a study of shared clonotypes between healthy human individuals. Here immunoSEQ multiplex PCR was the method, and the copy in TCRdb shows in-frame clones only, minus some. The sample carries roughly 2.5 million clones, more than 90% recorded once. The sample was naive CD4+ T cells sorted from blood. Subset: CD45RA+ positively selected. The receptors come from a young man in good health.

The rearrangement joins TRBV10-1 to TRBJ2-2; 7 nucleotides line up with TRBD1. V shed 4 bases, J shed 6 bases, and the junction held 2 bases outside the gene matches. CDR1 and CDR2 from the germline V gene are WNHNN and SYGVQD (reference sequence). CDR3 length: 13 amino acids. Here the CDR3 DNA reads TGCGCCAGCAGTGGGCAGGGGGCCGGGGAGCTGTTTTTT. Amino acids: CASSGQGAGELFF.

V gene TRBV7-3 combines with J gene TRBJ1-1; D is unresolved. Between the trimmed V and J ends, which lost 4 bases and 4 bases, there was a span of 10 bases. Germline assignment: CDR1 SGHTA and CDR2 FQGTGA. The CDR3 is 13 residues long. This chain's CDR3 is CASSSQPGTEAFF. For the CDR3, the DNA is TGTGCCAGCAGCTCCCAGCCGGGCACTGAAGCTTTCTTT. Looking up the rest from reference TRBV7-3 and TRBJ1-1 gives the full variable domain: GAGVSQTPSNKVTEKGKYVELRCDPISGHTALYWYRQSLGQGPEFLIYFQGTGAADDSGLPNDRFFAVRPEGSVSTLKIQRTERGDSAVYLCASSSQPGTEAFFGQGTRLTVV.

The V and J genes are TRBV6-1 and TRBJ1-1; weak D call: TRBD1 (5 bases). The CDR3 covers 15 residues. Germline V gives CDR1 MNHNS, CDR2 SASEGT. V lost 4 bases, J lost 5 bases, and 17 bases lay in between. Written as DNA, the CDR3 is TGTGCCAGCAGTGCAAAGAGCGTGGGGACGACTGAAGCTTTCTTT. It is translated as CASSAKSVGTTEAFF.

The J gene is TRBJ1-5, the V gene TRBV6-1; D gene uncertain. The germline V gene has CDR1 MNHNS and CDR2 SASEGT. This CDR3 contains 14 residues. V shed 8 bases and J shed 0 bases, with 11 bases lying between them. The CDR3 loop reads CASSTVNSNQPQHF. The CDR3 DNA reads TGTGCCAGCTCGACGGTAAATAGCAATCAGCCCCAGCATTTT.

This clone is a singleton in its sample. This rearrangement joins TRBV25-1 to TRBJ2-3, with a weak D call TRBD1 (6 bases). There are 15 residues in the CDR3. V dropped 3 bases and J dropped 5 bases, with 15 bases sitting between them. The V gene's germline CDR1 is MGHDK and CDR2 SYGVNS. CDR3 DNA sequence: TGTGCCAGCAGTGACGCAGGGGCGGCAGGAGATACGCAGTATTTT. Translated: CASSDAGAAGDTQYF.

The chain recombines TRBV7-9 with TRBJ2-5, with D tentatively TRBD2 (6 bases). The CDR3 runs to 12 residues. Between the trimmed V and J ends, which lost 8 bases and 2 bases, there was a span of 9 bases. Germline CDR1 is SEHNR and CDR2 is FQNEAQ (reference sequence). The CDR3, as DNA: TGTGCCAGCCAGGAGGGACAAGAGACCCAGTACTTC. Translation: CASQEGQETQYF.

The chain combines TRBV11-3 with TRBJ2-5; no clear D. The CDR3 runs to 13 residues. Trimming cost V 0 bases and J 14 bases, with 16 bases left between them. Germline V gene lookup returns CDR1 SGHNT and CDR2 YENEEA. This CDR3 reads CASSLDGSGPEYF. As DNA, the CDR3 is TGTGCCAGCAGCTTAGATGGATCAGGCCCGGAATACTTC. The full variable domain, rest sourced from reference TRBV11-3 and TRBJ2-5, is EAGVVQSPRYKIIEKKQPVAFWCNPISGHNTLYWYLQNLGQGPELLIRYENEEAVDDSQLPKDRFSAERLKGVDSTLKIQPAELGDSAVYLCASSLDGSGPEYFGPGTRLLVL.

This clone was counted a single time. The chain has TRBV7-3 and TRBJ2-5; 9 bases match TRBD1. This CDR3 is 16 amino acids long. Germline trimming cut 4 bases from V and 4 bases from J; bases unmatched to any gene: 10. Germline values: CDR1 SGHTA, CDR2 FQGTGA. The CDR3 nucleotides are TGTGCCAGCAGCTCTATGGGACAGGGAATAGGAGAGACCCAGTACTTC. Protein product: CASSSMGQGIGETQYF.

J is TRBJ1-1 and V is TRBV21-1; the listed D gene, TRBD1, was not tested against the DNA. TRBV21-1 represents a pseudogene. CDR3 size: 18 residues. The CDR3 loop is CASSKIKRQGAVNTEAFF. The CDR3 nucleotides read TGTGCCAGCAGCAAAATCAAAAGGCAGGGGGCTGTGAACACTGAAGCTTTCTTT.

The CDR3 protein is CASSLLIGGRTDTQYF. As DNA, the CDR3 is TGTGCCAGCAGCTTATTGATCGGTGGACGTACAGATACGCAGTATTTT. V is TRBV11-2 and J is TRBJ2-3; D gene unclear. The CDR3 consists of 16 residues. Germline-derived CDR1 and CDR2 are SGHAT and FQNNGV. Trimming cost V 2 bases and J 3 bases, with 15 bases left between them.